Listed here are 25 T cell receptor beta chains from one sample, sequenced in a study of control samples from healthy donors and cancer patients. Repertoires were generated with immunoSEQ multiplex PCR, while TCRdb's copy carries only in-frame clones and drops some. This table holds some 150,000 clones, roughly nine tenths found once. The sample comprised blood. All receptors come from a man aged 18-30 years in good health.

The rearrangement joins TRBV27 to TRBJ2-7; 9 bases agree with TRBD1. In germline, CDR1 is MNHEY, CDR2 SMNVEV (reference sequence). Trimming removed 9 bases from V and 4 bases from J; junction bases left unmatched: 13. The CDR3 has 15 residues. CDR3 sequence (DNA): TGTGCCAGAACACCGGGACAGGGCCCAACTTACGAGCAGTACTTC. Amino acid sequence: CARTPGQGPTYEQYF.

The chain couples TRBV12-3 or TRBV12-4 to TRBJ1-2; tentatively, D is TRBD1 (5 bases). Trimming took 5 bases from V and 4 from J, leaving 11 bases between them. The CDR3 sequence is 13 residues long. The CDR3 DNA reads TGTGCCAGCAGTCGGGACCCCACCTATGGCTACACCTTC. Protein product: CASSRDPTYGYTF.

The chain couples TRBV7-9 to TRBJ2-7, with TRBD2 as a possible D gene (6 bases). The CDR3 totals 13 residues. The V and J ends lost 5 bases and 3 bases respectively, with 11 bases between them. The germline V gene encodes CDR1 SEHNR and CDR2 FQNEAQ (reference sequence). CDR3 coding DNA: TGTGCCAGCAGCCATGGGACTTACTACGAGCAGTACTTC. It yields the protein CASSHGTYYEQYF.

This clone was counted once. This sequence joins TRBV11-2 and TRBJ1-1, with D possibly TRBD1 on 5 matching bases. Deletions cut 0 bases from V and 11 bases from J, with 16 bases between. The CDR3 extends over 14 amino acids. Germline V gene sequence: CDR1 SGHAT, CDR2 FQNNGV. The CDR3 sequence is CASSLDRAGGYAFF. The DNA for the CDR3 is TGTGCCAGCAGCTTAGATCGCGCCGGGGGGTACGCTTTCTTT.

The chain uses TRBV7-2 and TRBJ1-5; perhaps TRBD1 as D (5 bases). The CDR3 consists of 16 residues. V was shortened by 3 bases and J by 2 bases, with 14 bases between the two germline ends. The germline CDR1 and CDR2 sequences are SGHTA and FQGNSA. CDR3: CASSLEGSGGNQPQHF. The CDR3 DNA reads TGTGCCAGCAGCTTGGAGGGGAGCGGGGGCAATCAGCCCCAGCATTTT.

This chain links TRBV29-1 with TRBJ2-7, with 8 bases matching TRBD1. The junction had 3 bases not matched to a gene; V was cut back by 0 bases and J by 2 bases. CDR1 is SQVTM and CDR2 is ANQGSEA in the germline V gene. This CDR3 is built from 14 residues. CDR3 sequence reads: CSVEDGRGPYEQYF. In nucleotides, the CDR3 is TGCAGCGTTGAAGATGGCAGGGGGCCCTACGAGCAGTACTTC.

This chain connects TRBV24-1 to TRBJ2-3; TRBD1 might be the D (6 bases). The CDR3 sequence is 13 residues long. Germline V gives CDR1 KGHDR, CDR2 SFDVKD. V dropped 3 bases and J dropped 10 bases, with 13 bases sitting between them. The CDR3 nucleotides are TGTGCCACCAGTGATCTTACAGGGATTCCGCAGTATTTT. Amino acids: CATSDLTGIPQYF.

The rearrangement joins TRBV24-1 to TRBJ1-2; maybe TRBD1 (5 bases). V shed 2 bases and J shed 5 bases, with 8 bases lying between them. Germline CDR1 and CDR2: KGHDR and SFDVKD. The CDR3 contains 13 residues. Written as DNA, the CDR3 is TGTGCCACCAGTGATTCTGGGACTTATGGCTACACCTTC. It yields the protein CATSDSGTYGYTF.

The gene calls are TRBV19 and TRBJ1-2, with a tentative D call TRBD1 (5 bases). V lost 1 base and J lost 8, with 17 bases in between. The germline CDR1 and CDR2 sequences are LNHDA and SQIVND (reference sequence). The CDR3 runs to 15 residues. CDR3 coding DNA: TGTGCCAGTAGTATAGGGGGCGAAGTAACACTAGGCTACACCTTC. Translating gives CASSIGGEVTLGYTF. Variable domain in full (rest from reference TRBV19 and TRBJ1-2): DGGITQSPKYLFRKEGQNVTLSCEQNLNHDAMYWYRQDPGQGLRLIYYSQIVNDFQKGDIAEGYSVSREKKESFPLTVTSAQKNPTAFYLCASSIGGEVTLGYTFGSGTRLTVV.

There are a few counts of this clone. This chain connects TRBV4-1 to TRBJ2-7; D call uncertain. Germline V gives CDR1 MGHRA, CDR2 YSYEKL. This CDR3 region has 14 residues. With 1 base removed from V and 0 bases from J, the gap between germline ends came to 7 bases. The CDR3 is CASSQVTASYEQYF. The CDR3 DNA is TGCGCCAGCAGCCAAGTCACAGCCTCCTACGAGCAGTACTTC.

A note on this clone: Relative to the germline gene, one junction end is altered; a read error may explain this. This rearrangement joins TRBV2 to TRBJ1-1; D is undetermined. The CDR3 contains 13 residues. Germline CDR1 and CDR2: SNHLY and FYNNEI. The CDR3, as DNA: TGTGCCATCAGTTCTCGGGAGAACACTGAAGCTTTCTTT. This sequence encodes CAISSRENTEAFF.

The CDR3 sequence: CASSLQGRAGELFF. The CDR3 DNA reads as TGCGCCAGCAGCTTACAGGGAAGGGCCGGGGAGCTGTTTTTT. The V and J genes are TRBV5-1 and TRBJ2-2; tentatively, D is TRBD1 (6 bases). V dropped 2 bases and J dropped 6 bases, with 11 bases sitting between them. The CDR3 contains 14 residues. The germline V gene has CDR1 SGHRS and CDR2 YFSETQ.

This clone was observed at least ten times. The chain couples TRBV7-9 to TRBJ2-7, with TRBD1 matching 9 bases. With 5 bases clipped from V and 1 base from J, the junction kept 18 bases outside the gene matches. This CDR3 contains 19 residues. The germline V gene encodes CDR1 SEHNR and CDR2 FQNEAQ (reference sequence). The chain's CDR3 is CASSEGRGTGTLTSYEQYF. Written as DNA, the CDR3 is TGTGCCAGCAGCGAAGGGAGAGGGACAGGGACCCTAACTTCCTACGAGCAGTACTTC.

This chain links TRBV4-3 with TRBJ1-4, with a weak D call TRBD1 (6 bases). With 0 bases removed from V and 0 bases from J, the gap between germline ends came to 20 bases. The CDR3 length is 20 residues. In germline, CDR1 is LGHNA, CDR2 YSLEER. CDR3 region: CASSQDWAVRGSATNEKLFF. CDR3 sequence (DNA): TGCGCCAGCAGCCAAGATTGGGCCGTGAGGGGGTCCGCAACTAATGAAAAACTGTTTTTT.

The CDR3 DNA sequence: TGTGCCAGCAGTACAGAAATTAATAGCAATCAGCCCCAGCATTTT. Its translation is CASSTEINSNQPQHF. The chain recombines TRBV6-6 with TRBJ1-5, with D hard to call. V dropped 5 bases and J dropped 0 bases, with 11 bases sitting between them. Germline lookup yields CDR1 MNHNY and CDR2 SVGAGI (reference sequence). CDR3 length equals 15 residues.

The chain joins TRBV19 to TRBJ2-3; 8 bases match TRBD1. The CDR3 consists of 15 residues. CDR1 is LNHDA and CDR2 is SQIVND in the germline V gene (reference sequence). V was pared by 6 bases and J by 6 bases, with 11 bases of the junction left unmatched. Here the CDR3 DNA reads TGTGCCAGTAGGGCCACAGGGGGAGTAGGGGATACGCAGTATTTT. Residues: CASRATGGVGDTQYF.

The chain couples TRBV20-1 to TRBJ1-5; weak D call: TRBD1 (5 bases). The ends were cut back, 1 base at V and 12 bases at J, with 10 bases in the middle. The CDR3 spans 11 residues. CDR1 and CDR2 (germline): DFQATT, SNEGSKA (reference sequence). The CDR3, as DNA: TGCAGTGCTAGAGGAGGGGTTCTCCAGCATTTT. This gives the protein CSARGGVLQHF.

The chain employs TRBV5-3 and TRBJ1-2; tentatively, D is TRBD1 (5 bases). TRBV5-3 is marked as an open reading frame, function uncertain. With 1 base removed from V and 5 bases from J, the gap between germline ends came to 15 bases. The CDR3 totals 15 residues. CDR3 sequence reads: CARSLKGCGRYGYTF. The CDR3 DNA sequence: TGTGCCAGAAGCTTGAAGGGGTGTGGAAGGTATGGCTACACCTTC.

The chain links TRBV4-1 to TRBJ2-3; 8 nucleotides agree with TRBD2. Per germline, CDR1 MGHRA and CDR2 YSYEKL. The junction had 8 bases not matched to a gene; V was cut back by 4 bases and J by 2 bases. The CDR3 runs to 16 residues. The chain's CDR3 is CASSLYGLANTDTQYF. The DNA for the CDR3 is TGCGCCAGCAGCCTCTACGGACTAGCTAACACAGATACGCAGTATTTT.

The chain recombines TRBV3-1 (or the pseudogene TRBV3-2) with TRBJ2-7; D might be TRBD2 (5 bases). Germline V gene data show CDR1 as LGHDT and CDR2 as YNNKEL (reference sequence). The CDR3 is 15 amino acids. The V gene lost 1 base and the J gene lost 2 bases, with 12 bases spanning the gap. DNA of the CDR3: TGTGCCAGCAGCCAAGGGGCCGGGATCCCCTACGAGCAGTACTTC. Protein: CASSQGAGIPYEQYF.

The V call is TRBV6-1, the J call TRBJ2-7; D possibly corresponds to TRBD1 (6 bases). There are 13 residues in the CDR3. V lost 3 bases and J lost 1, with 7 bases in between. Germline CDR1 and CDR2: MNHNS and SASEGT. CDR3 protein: CASSDQGSYEQYF. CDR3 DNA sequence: TGTGCCAGCAGTGATCAGGGGTCCTACGAGCAGTACTTC.

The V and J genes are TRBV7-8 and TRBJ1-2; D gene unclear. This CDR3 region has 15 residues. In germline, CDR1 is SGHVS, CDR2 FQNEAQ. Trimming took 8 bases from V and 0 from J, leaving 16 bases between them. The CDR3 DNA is TGTGCCAGCTCTTCAGGAGGTACAGCTAACTATGGCTACACCTTC. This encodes CASSSGGTANYGYTF.

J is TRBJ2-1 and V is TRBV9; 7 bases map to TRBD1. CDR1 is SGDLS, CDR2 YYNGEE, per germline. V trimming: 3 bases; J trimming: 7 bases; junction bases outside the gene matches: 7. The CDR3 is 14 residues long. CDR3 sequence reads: CASSARTGFNEQFF. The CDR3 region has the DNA TGTGCCAGCAGCGCCCGGACAGGTTTTAATGAGCAGTTCTTC.

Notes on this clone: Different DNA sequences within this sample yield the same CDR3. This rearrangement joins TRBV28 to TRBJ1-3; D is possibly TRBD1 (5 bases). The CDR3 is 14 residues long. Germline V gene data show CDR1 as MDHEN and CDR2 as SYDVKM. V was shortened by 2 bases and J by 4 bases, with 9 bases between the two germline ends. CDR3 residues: CASSLTGLGNTIYF. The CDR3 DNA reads TGTGCCAGCAGTTTAACAGGTCTCGGAAACACCATATATTTT.

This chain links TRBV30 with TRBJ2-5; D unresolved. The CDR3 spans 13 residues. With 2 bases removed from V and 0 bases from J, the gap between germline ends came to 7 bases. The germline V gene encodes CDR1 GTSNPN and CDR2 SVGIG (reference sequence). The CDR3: CAWSTHNQETQYF. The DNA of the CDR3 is TGTGCCTGGAGTACTCATAACCAAGAGACCCAGTACTTC.